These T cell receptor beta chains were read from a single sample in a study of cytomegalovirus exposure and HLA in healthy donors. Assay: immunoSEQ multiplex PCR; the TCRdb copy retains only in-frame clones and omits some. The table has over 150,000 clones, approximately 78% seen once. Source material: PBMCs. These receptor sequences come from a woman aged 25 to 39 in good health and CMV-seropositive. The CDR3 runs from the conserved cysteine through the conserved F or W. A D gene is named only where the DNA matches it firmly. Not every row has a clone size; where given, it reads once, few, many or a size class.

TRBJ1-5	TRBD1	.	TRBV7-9	TGTGCCAGCAGCTTAGGAGGACAGGGGGGTCAGCCCCAGCATTTT	CASSLGGQGGQPQHF
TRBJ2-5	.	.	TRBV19	TGTGCCAGTAGTATAGGTGGAGGCGGGGAGACCCAGTACTTC	CASSIGGGGETQYF
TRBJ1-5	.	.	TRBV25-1	TGTGCCAGCAGTGAATTCGGCAATCAGCCCCAGCATTTT	CASSEFGNQPQHF
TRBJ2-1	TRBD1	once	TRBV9	TGTGCCAGCAGCGTCGGGCAGGGACAGGGGTACAATGAGCAGTTCTTC	CASSVGQGQGYNEQFF
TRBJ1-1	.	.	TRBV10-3	TGTGCCATCAGGATCTTTACAGGCGCTGAAGCTTTCTTT	CAIRIFTGAEAFF
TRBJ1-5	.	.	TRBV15	TGTGCCACCAGCAGTTTGTACTTCGATAGCAATCAGCCCCAGCATTTT	CATSSLYFDSNQPQHF
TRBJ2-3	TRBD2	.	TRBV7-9	TGTGCCAGCAGCTTAGTCCTAGCGGGGGTTGGAGATACGCAGTATTTT	CASSLVLAGVGDTQYF
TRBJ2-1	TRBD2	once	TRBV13	TGTGCCAGCAGCCCTAACGCCCTGGGACTAGCGGGGGGTGAAACCTACAATGAGCAGTTCTTC	CASSPNALGLAGGETYNEQFF
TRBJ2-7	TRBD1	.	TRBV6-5	TGTGCCAGCAGAGACAGGGCTTATTCCTACGAGCAGTACTTC	CASRDRAYSYEQYF
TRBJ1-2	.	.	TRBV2	TGTGCCAGCAGTGATGGGGCTTACTATGGCTACACCTTC	CASSDGAYYGYTF
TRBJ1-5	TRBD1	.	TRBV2	TGTGCCAGCAGTGTCGACAGGGGGCCCCAGCATTTT	CASSVDRGPQHF
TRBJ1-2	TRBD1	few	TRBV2	TGTGCCAGCAGTGAGGTCGGCAGGGGGGACTATGGCTACACCTTC	CASSEVGRGDYGYTF
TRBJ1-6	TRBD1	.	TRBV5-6	TGTGCCAGCAGTTGGGGACAGGGGAATTCACCCCTCCACTTT	CASSWGQGNSPLHF
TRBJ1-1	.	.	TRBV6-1	TGTGCCAGCAGTGGGACAGCAATCATCCTATTGAACACTGAAGCTTTCTTT	CASSGTAIILLNTEAFF
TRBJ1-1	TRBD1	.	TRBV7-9	TGTTCCAGCAGCCGCCGGGACAGGAGAGGAGGCACTGAAGCTTTCTTT	CSSSRRDRRGGTEAFF
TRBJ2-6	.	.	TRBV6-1	TGTGCCAGTTCGGGTCAAACCGGGGCCAACGTCCTGACTTTC	CASSGQTGANVLTF
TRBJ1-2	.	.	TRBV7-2	TGTGCCAGCAGCTTACTGGGCCTTGCTAACTATGGCTACACCTTC	CASSLLGLANYGYTF
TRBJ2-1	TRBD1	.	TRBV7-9	TGTGCCAGCAGCTTTGGGACAGGGGAGCAGTTCTTC	CASSFGTGEQFF
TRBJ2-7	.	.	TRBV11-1	TGTGCCAGCAGCCCTCGATTTGGCAGGGGAACTCCCTACGAGCAGTACTTC	CASSPRFGRGTPYEQYF
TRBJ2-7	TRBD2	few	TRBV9	TGTGCCAGCAGCGCGCGAACTAGCGCCGACGAGCAGTACTTC	CASSARTSADEQYF
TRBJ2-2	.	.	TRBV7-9	TGTGCCAGCAGCCCGCGACCCGGGACACCGAACACCGGGGAGCTGTTTTTT	CASSPRPGTPNTGELFF
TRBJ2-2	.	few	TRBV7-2	TGTGCCAGCAGCTCTAATACCAGGGTTATAGGCGGGGAGCTGTTTTTT	CASSSNTRVIGGELFF
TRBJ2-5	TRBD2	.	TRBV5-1	TGCGCCAGCAGCTTCGGACTAGCGGGGGGGCAGGAGACCCAGTACTTC	CASSFGLAGGQETQYF
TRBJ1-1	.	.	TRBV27	TGTGCCAGCAGTTGGCGGGGAGAGAGGACTGAAGCTTTCTTT	CASSWRGERTEAFF
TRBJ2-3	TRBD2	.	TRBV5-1	TGCGCCAGCAGCTTGGGACCTAGCGGGGGGGCAGATACGCAGTATTTT	CASSLGPSGGADTQYF
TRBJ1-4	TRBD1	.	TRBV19	TGTGCCAGTAGTATAGTTAGGACAGGGGATCTGTTTTTT	CASSIVRTGDLFF
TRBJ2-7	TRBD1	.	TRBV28	TGTGCCAGCAGTTTTCCCACCCGGACAGGGACCAACGAGCAGTACTTC	CASSFPTRTGTNEQYF
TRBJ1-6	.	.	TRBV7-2	TGTGCCAGCACCCCCAACGAAGGGAGAGATTCACCCCTCCACTTT	CASTPNEGRDSPLHF
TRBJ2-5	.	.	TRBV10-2	TGCGCCAACAGCCTCCTAGTACAAGAGACCCAGTACTTC	CANSLLVQETQYF
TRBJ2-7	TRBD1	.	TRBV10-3	TGTGCCATCAGCCGGGACAGGGACTCCTACGAGCAGTACTTC	CAISRDRDSYEQYF
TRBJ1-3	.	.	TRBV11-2	TGTGCCAGCAGCTTACGATCCGGGGAACAGGGAAACACCATATATTTT	CASSLRSGEQGNTIYF
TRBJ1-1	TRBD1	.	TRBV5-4	TGTGCCAGCAGCTTGGACAGGGGGCAGAGGAACACTGAAGCTTTCTTT	CASSLDRGQRNTEAFF
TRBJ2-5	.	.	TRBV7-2	TGTGCCAGCAGCTTTGTGACTTCGGAGACCCAGTACTTC	CASSFVTSETQYF
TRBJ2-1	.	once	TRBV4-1	TGCGCCAGCAGCCAAGGATGGCCGGCCGGGGTCAATGAGCAGTTCTTC	CASSQGWPAGVNEQFF
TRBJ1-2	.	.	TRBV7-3	TGTGCCAGCAGCTTAACAATGGGGAGTCCGCCGGGCGGCTACACCTTC	CASSLTMGSPPGGYTF
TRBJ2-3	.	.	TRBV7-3	TGTGCCAGCAGCCCCGACAGGCCCCACACAGATACGCAGTATTTT	CASSPDRPHTDTQYF
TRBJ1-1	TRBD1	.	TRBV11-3	TGTGCCAGCAACTACACAGGGGACACTGAAGCTTTCTTT	CASNYTGDTEAFF
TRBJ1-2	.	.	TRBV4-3	TGCGCCAGCAGCCGGGTCGGAGGGTCGGCTGGCTACACCTTC	CASSRVGGSAGYTF
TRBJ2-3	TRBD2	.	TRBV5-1	TGCGCCAGCAGAAGAACGGGGAGGGCAGATACGCAGTATTTT	CASRRTGRADTQYF
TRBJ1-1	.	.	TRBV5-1	TGCGCCAGCGGTTTGGGGCCTCGCACTGAAGCTTTCTTT	CASGLGPRTEAFF
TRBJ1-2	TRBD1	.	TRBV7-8	TGTGCCAGCAGCTCCGGTGGGACAGGGGTCTTTGTGAAAAACTATGGCTACACCTTC	CASSSGGTGVFVKNYGYTF
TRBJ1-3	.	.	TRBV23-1	TGCGCCAGCAGTCAATCGGGGGCCCACTCTGGAAACACCATATATTTT	CASSQSGAHSGNTIYF
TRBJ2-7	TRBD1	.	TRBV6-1	TGTGCCAGCAGTGACCGGGACAGGGAGGACGAGCAGTACTTC	CASSDRDREDEQYF
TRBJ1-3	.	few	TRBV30	TGTGCCTGGAGTGTGGTGGGCAGCTCTGGAAACACCATATATTTT	CAWSVVGSSGNTIYF
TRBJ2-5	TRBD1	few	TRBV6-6	TGTGCCAGCAATCCAGGGGGCGAGACCCAGTACTTC	CASNPGGETQYF
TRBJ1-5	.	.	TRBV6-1	TGTGCCAGCGGGGCAGCGCCAAATCAGCCCCAGCATTTT	CASGAAPNQPQHF
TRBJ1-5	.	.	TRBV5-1	TGCGCCAGCAGCCCTCAGTCCCCCGGGGAACAGCCCCAGCATTTT	CASSPQSPGEQPQHF
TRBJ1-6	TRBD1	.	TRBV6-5	TGTGCCAGCAGTTACAGGGACAGCACACCCCTCCACTTT	CASSYRDSTPLHF
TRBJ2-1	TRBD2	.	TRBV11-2	TGTGCCAGCACCTTTGGGACTCGCGGGGGATATGAGCAGTTCTTC	CASTFGTRGGYEQFF
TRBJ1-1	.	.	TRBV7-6	TGTGCCAGCAGCTTAGAATCCACAGGGCAGGCTTTCTTT	CASSLESTGQAFF
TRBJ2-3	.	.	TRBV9	TGTGCCAGCAGCGGGGGGCATTCCACAGATACGCAGTATTTT	CASSGGHSTDTQYF
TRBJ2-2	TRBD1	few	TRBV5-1	TGCGCCAGCAGCCGGACAGGGGACAACACCGGGGAGCTGTTTTTT	CASSRTGDNTGELFF
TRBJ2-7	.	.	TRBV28	TGTGCCAGCAGTTTACAGGACAGCCCAGCGTACTTC	CASSLQDSPAYF